Shown below are 10 T cell receptor beta chains from a single sample sequenced in a study of long-term antiretroviral therapy in people with HIV. At the survey level, the v3.0 immunoSEQ assay was run. Clones were sequenced by immunoSEQ multiplex PCR, and TCRdb holds only the in-frame ones, with some missing. The data hold over 40,000 clones, with nearly 95% observed a single time. The sample here was unsorted PBMCs, taken 3.7 years after starting antiretroviral therapy. The source of these receptors is a woman between 45 and 65 years old with HIV.

The chain links TRBV5-1 to TRBJ1-1; D is possibly TRBD1 (5 bases). V was cut by 0 bases and J by 1 base, with 10 bases left in between. The CDR3 spans 15 residues. Germline CDR1 SGHRS, CDR2 YFSETQ. The CDR3 sequence is CASSLVNGGNTEAFF. CDR3 DNA: TGCGCCAGCAGCTTGGTTAATGGGGGGAACACTGAAGCTTTCTTT.

The chain couples TRBV5-1 to TRBJ2-3; 9 nucleotides agree with TRBD2. V shed 3 bases, J shed 2 bases, and the junction held 7 bases outside the gene matches. The CDR3 totals 16 residues. CDR1 and CDR2 from the germline V gene are SGHRS and YFSETQ. The CDR3 loop reads CASSSGGGGATDTQYF. CDR3 bases: TGCGCCAGCAGCTCCGGGGGCGGGGGGGCCACAGATACGCAGTATTTT.

The gene calls are TRBV5-4 and TRBJ1-1, with unresolved D. The V end lost 2 bases, the J end lost 2 bases, and 7 bases lay between the germline ends. In germline, CDR1 is SGHNT, CDR2 YYREEE (reference sequence). The CDR3 extends over 13 amino acids. The CDR3 coding sequence is TGTGCCAGCAGCTTTGGAAAAAACACTGAAGCTTTCTTT. Translation gives CASSFGKNTEAFF.

The chain links TRBV6-1 to TRBJ1-4; 7 bases are shared with TRBD1. This CDR3 is 14 amino acids long. Germline CDR1 and CDR2: MNHNS and SASEGT. J was trimmed by 8 bases and V by 3 bases; bases with no gene match: 6. The CDR3 here is CASSDRQGVEKLFF. The CDR3 DNA reads TGTGCCAGCAGTGACCGGCAGGGGGTCGAAAAACTGTTTTTT.

V gene TRBV4-3 combines with J gene TRBJ1-1; 7 bases map to TRBD1. After removal of 1 base from V and 0 bases from J, the junction contained 2 bases not matched to a gene. Germline CDR1 and CDR2: LGHNA and YSLEER. CDR3 length: 15 residues. Written as DNA, the CDR3 is TGCGCCAGCAGCCAAGGTACAGGGGTGAACACTGAAGCTTTCTTT. Amino acids: CASSQGTGVNTEAFF.

V is TRBV7-8 and J is TRBJ1-5, with a tentative D call TRBD1 (5 bases). Trimming removed 3 bases from V and 4 bases from J, with 10 bases in between. The CDR3 spans 14 residues. The germline V gene has CDR1 SGHVS and CDR2 FQNEAQ. CDR3 nucleotides: TGTGCCAGCAGCTTCCAGGGAGGAAATCAGCCCCAGCATTTT. Protein product: CASSFQGGNQPQHF.

This clone was counted once. The V gene is TRBV15, the J gene TRBJ1-4, with a weak D call TRBD1 (6 bases). Between the trimmed V and J ends, which lost 0 bases and 2 bases, there was a span of 10 bases. Germline V CDR1 and CDR2: LNHNV, YYDKDF (reference sequence). This CDR3 spans 16 amino acids. The CDR3 sequence is CATSREGARTNEKLFF. In DNA form, the CDR3 reads TGTGCCACCAGCAGAGAGGGGGCCAGGACTAATGAAAAACTGTTTTTT.

The DNA for the CDR3 is TGCGCCAGCAGCTTCCCATCCCTTGGACAAGACAGGTTTGCTAACCCCCTTGACACTGAAGCTTTCTTT. Translation gives CASSFPSLGQDRFANPLDTEAFF. The gene calls are TRBV5-1 and TRBJ1-1; possibly TRBD1 for D (6 bases). Trimming removed 2 bases from V and 3 bases from J, with 38 bases in between. This CDR3 spans 23 amino acids. The germline gives CDR1 SGHRS, CDR2 YFSETQ.

V is TRBV10-2 and J is TRBJ2-1; 13 bases map to TRBD2. The CDR3 is 14 amino acids. V lost 10 bases, J lost 5 bases, and 5 bases stayed unmatched. The V gene's germline CDR1 is WSHSY and CDR2 SAAADI. The CDR3 coding sequence is TGCGCCACTACACTAGCGGGGGGGAACAATGAGCAGTTCTTC. Encoded protein: CATTLAGGNNEQFF.

The CDR3 protein is CAWSVPRQGGIQPQHF. CDR3 DNA: TGTGCCTGGAGTGTACCGCGACAGGGGGGGATTCAGCCCCAGCATTTT. This chain joins TRBV30 and TRBJ1-5; TRBD1 agrees at 9 bases. This CDR3 contains 16 residues. In germline, CDR1 is GTSNPN, CDR2 SVGIG (reference sequence). Trimming at V came to 0 bases and at J to 6 bases, leaving 9 bases not matched to a gene.